The sequence of this T cell receptor beta chain was determined in a study of shared clonotypes between healthy human individuals. It was across several immunoSEQ plates that each subset's genomic DNA was evenly split. The table came from immunoSEQ multiplex PCR; TCRdb's copy has only in-frame clones and leaves some out. The table has about 1,500,000 clones, about 96% seen once. Researchers partitioned CD4+ cells into CD45RA+ naive and CD45RA-negative memory subsets. In the case of this clone: What it binds is not known.

Findings of the study overall: The authors sampled blood alone, and tissue repertoires likely differ.

CDR3 length equals 15 residues. Germline V gives CDR1 SGHRS, CDR2 YFSETQ. The V and J ends lost 6 bases and 6 bases, in that order; junction bases with no gene match: 8. The sequencing sample was made of naive CD4+ T cells sorted from blood. Subset indicated: CD45RA+ positively selected. The chain is built from TRBV5-1 and TRBJ2-2; TRBD1 matches at 10 bases. The TCR originated in a man aged 25 to 40 in good health. The chain's CDR3 is CASNEDRGSSGELFF. CDR3 nucleotide sequence: TGCGCCAGCAATGAGGACAGGGGGTCCTCCGGGGAGCTGTTTTTT.